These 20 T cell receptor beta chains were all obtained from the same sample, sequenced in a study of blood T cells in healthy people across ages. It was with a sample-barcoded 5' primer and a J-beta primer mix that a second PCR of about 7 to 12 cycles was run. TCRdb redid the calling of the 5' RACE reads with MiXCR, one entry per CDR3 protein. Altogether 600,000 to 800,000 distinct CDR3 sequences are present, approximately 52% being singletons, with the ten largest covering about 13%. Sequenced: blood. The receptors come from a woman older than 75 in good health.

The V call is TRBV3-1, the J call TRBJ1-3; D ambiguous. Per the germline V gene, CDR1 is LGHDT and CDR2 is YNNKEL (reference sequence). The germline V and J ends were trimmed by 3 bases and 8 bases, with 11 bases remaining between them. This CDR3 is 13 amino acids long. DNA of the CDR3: TGTGCCAGCAGCCAGATTCTTCGGGACACCATATATTTT. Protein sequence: CASSQILRDTIYF.

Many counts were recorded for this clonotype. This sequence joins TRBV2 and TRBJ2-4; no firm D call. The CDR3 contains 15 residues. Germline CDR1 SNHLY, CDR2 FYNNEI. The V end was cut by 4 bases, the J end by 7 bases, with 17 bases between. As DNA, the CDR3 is TGTGCCAGCAGTGGTCTGAGCAGGTCGATCAACATTCAGTACTTC. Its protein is CASSGLSRSINIQYF.

The chain's CDR3 is CASSPRSGGSGELFF. In DNA form, the CDR3 reads TGTGCCAGCAGCCCCCGCAGCGGAGGTTCCGGGGAGCTGTTTTTT. This chain joins TRBV7-2 and TRBJ2-2; possible D gene TRBD2, 5 bases. Germline V gene lookup returns CDR1 SGHTA and CDR2 FQGNSA. The CDR3 length is 15 residues. V dropped 5 bases and J dropped 6 bases, with 16 bases sitting between them.

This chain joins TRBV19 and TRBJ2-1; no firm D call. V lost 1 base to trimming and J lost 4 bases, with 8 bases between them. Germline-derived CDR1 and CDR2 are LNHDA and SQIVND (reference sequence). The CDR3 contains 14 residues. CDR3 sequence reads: CASSIVPQYNEQFF. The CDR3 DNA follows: TGTGCCAGTAGTATAGTTCCTCAGTACAATGAGCAGTTCTTC.

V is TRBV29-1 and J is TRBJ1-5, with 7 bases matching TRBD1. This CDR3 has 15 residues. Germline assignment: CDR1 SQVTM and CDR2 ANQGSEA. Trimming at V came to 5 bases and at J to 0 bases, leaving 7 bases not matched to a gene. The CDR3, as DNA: TGCAGCGTTAACACCGGGACAGATAGCAATCAGCCCCAGCATTTT. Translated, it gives CSVNTGTDSNQPQHF. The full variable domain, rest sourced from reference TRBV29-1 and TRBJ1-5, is SAVISQKPSRDICQRGTSLTIQCQVDSQVTMMFWYRQQPGQSLTLIATANQGSEATYESGFVIDKFPISRPNLTFSTLTVSNMSPEDSSIYLCSVNTGTDSNQPQHFGDGTRLSIL.

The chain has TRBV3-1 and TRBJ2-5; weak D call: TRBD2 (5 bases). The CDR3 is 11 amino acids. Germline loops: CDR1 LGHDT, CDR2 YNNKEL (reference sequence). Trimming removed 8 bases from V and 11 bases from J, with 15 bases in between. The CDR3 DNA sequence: TGTGCCAGCGGACTTTGGGGAGAGCAGTACTTC. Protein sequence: CASGLWGEQYF.

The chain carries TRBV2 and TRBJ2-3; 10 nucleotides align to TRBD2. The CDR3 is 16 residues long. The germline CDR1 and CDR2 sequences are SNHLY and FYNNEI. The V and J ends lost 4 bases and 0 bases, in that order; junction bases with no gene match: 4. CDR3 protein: CASSGGLAKSTDTQYF. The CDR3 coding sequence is TGTGCCAGCAGTGGGGGACTAGCGAAAAGCACAGATACGCAGTATTTT.

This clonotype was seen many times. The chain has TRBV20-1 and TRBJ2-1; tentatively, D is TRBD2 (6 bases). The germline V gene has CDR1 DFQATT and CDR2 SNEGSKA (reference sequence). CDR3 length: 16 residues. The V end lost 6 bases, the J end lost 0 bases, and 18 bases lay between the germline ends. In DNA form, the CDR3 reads TGCAGTGCGCGGAAACGAGTCGGGAGCTCCTACAATGAGCAGTTCTTC. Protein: CSARKRVGSSYNEQFF.

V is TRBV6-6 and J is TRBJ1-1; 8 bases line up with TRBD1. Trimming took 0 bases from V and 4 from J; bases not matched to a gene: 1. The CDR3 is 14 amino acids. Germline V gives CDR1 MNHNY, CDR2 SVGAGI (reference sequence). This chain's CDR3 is CASSYSDRATEAFF. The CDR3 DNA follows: TGTGCCAGCAGTTACTCGGACAGGGCCACTGAAGCTTTCTTT.

The CDR3 nucleotides are TGTGCCAGCAGCGACAGGGGGCTTAACTATGGCTACACCTTC. It yields the protein CASSDRGLNYGYTF. The rearrangement uses TRBV6-1 and TRBJ1-2, with 10 bases identical to TRBD1. V dropped 6 bases and J dropped 1; count of bases not matched to a gene: 2. CDR3 length: 14 residues. The germline CDR1 and CDR2 sequences are MNHNS and SASEGT.

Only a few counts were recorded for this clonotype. The CDR3, as DNA: TGTGCCAGCAGTCCAACGGTACCGGGTAATGAAAAACTGTTTTTT. Residues: CASSPTVPGNEKLFF. This chain joins TRBV28 and TRBJ1-4; D is uncertain. Per germline, CDR1 MDHEN and CDR2 SYDVKM. Between the trimmed V and J ends, which lost 5 bases and 4 bases, there was a span of 14 bases. The CDR3 is 15 amino acids. The full variable domain, its missing parts supplied by reference TRBV28 and TRBJ1-4, is DVKVTQSSRYLVKRTGEKVFLECVQDMDHENMFWYRQDPGLGLRLIYFSYDVKMKEKGDIPEGYSVSREKKERFSLILESASTNQTSMYLCASSPTVPGNEKLFFGSGTQLSVL.

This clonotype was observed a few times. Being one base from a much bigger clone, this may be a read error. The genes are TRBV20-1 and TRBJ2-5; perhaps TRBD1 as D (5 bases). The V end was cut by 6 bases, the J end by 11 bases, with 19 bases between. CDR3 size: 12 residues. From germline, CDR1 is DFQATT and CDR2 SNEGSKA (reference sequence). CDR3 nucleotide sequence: TGCAGTGCCCCATCCTGGGGCGATGAGCAGTACTTC. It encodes CSAPSWGDEQYF.

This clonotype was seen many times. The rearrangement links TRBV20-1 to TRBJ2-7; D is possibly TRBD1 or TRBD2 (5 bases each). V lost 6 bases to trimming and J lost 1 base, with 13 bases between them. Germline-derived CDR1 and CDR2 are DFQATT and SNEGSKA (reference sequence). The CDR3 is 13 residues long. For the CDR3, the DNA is TGCAGTGCAGCCCGGGACCGGTCCTACGAGCAGTACTTC. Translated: CSAARDRSYEQYF.

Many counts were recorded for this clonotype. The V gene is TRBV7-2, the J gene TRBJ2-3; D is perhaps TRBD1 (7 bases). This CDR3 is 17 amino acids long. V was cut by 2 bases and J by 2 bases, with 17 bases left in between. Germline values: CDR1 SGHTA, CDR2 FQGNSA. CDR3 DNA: TGTGCCAGCAGCTTAATATCAGGGGGAGGAGCCACAGATACGCAGTATTTT. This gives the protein CASSLISGGGATDTQYF.

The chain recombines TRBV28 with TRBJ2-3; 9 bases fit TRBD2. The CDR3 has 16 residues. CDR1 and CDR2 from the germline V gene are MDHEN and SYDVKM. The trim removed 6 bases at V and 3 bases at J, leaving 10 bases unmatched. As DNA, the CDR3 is TGTGCCAGCAGGCTCACCTTAGCGGGGGAAACAGATACGCAGTATTTT. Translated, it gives CASRLTLAGETDTQYF. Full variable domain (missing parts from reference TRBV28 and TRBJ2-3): DVKVTQSSRYLVKRTGEKVFLECVQDMDHENMFWYRQDPGLGLRLIYFSYDVKMKEKGDIPEGYSVSREKKERFSLILESASTNQTSMYLCASRLTLAGETDTQYFGPGTRLTVL.

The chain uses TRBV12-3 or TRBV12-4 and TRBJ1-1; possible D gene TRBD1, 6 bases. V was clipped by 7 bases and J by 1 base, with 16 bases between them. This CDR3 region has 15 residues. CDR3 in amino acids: CASTKGGPPNTEAFF. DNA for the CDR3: TGTGCCAGCACCAAGGGGGGGCCTCCGAACACTGAAGCTTTCTTT.

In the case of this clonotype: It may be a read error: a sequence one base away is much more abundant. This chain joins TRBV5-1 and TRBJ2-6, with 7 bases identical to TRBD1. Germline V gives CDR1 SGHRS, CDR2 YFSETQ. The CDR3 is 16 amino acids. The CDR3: CAGSLTGWSGANVLTF. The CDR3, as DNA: TGCGCCGGCAGCTTGACAGGGTGGTCTGGGGCCAACGTCCTGACTTTC.

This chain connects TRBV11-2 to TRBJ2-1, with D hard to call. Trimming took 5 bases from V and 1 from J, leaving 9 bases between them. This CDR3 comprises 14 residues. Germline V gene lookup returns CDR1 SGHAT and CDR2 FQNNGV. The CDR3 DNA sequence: TGTGCCAGCAGCGGCGGATATTCCTACAATGAGCAGTTCTTC. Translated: CASSGGYSYNEQFF.

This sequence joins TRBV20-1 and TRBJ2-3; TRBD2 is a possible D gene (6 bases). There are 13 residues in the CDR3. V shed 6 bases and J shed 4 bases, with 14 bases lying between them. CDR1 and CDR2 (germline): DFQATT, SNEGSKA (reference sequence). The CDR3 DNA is TGCAGTGCGCCGGGGGTGGGGGCAGATACGCAGTATTTT. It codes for CSAPGVGADTQYF.

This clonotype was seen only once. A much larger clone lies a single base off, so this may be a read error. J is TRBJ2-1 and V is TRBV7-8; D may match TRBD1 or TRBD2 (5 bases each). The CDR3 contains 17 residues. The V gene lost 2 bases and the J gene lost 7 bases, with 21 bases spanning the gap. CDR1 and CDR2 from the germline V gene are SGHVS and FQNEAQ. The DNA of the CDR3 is TGTGCCAGCAGCTTATTTTCACACGGGGCCATTGCTAATGAGCAGTTCTTC. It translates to CASSLFSHGAIANEQFF.